The 15 T cell receptor beta chains listed next were all sequenced from one sample in a study of control samples from healthy donors and cancer patients. The method was immunoSEQ multiplex PCR; TCRdb's version includes in-frame clones alone and lacks a portion of them. The sample yields about 130,000 clones, more than 80% seen once. Material for sequencing was blood. The source of these receptors is a man aged 35 to 55 in good health.

The CDR3 reads CASSDSRDTQYF. DNA for the CDR3: TGTGCCAGCAGTGACTCAAGAGATACGCAGTATTTT. V gene TRBV6-4 combines with J gene TRBJ2-3; D uncertain. The germline V gene has CDR1 MRHNA and CDR2 SNTAGT. With 0 bases removed from V and 5 bases from J, the gap between germline ends came to 3 bases. The CDR3 contains 12 residues.

The count of this clone is one. V usage is TRBV15 and J usage is TRBJ1-1; 10 bases are shared with TRBD1. After removal of 1 base from V and 3 bases from J, the junction contained 2 bases not matched to a gene. Germline lookup yields CDR1 LNHNV and CDR2 YYDKDF (reference sequence). This CDR3 region has 15 residues. The CDR3 DNA reads as TGTGCCACCAGCAGAGTCGGGACAGGGGACACTGAAGCTTTCTTT. Protein: CATSRVGTGDTEAFF.

The chain employs TRBV7-8 and TRBJ2-5; D may correspond to TRBD1 or TRBD2 (6 bases each). V lost 6 bases, J lost 1 base, and 9 bases lay in between. The CDR3 spans 13 residues. In germline, CDR1 is SGHVS, CDR2 FQNEAQ. Here the CDR3 reads CASRRGVQETQYF. The CDR3 DNA is TGTGCCAGCAGGAGGGGGGTCCAAGAGACCCAGTACTTC.

The gene calls are TRBV5-1 and TRBJ2-3; D possibly corresponds to TRBD2 (6 bases). The CDR3 is 15 residues long. Trimming removed 3 bases from V and 0 bases from J, with 11 bases in between. The germline V gene has CDR1 SGHRS and CDR2 YFSETQ. This chain's CDR3 is CASSYDGLSTDTQYF. As DNA, the CDR3 is TGCGCCAGCAGCTACGACGGACTAAGCACAGATACGCAGTATTTT.

The chain recombines TRBV19 with TRBJ2-1, with a possible D match to TRBD2 (6 bases). The CDR3 is 18 residues long. In germline, CDR1 is LNHDA, CDR2 SQIVND (reference sequence). V lost 3 bases and J 0 bases, leaving 18 bases between the germline ends. In nucleotides, the CDR3 is TGTGCCAGTAGTATTACCCTAGGCGCGGGGAGCTCCTACAATGAGCAGTTCTTC. This encodes CASSITLGAGSSYNEQFF.

This clone was found once. The rearrangement uses TRBV5-6 and TRBJ2-7; D possibly uses TRBD1 or TRBD2 (5 bases each). Germline V gives CDR1 SGHDT, CDR2 YYEEEE. CDR3 size: 15 residues. The V gene lost 2 bases and the J gene lost 7 bases, with 19 bases spanning the gap. The CDR3: CASSFGGLGEREQYF. Written as DNA, the CDR3 is TGTGCCAGCAGCTTTGGCGGCCTGGGGGAGAGAGAGCAGTACTTC.

Comment on this clone: One end of the junction does not line up with germline, which may come from a read error. The chain is built from TRBV2 and TRBJ1-6, with TRBD1 identical over 8 bases. CDR1 is SNHLY and CDR2 is FYNNEI in the germline V gene. This CDR3 has 12 residues. The chain's CDR3 is CASSETGQAVPF. CDR3 DNA: TGTGCCAGCAGTGAAACGGGACAGGCGGTCCCCTTT.

This clone is a singleton in its sample. This chain's CDR3 is CASSDWGNSNQPQHF. The CDR3 DNA reads as TGTGCCAGCAGTGACTGGGGAAATAGCAATCAGCCCCAGCATTTT. The chain has TRBV2 and TRBJ1-5; D is ambiguous. This CDR3 comprises 15 residues. Per the germline V gene, CDR1 is SNHLY and CDR2 is FYNNEI. Trimming shortened V by 3 bases and J by 0 bases, and 9 bases separated the two germline ends.

This clone has just one count. The chain carries TRBV9 and TRBJ2-2; D is undetermined. The CDR3 runs to 14 residues. From germline, CDR1 is SGDLS and CDR2 YYNGEE. Deletions cut 4 bases from V and 5 bases from J, with 12 bases between. DNA of the CDR3: TGTGCCAGCAGCCCTCGTGACTGGACCGGGGAGCTGTTTTTT. Encoded protein: CASSPRDWTGELFF.

The chain has TRBV7-9 and TRBJ2-1; possible D gene TRBD2, 7 bases. CDR3 size: 15 residues. Trimming left V 4 bases short and J 4 bases short, with 14 bases between. Germline loops: CDR1 SEHNR, CDR2 FQNEAQ (reference sequence). The CDR3 protein is CASSSMGGGYNEQFF. The CDR3 nucleotides read TGTGCCAGCAGCTCGATGGGAGGGGGATACAATGAGCAGTTCTTC.

This chain uses TRBV2 with TRBJ2-2; TRBD1 might be the D (6 bases). Per the germline V gene, CDR1 is SNHLY and CDR2 is FYNNEI. The V gene lost 9 bases and the J gene lost 6 bases, with 14 bases spanning the gap. The CDR3 runs to 13 residues. In nucleotides, the CDR3 is TGTGCCAGAGCAGGGGTCCGGGCCGGGGAGCTGTTTTTT. Protein product: CARAGVRAGELFF.

This rearrangement joins TRBV7-9 to TRBJ2-1, with D perhaps TRBD2 (5 bases). V was shortened by 0 bases and J by 3 bases, with 15 bases between the two germline ends. Looked up from germline, CDR1 is SEHNR and CDR2 is FQNEAQ (reference sequence). The CDR3 is 17 amino acids. The CDR3 loop reads CASSLAASPISYNEQFF. CDR3 nucleotides: TGTGCCAGCAGCTTAGCGGCTAGCCCTATTAGCTACAATGAGCAGTTCTTC.

The V gene is TRBV15, the J gene TRBJ2-3; 9 bases fit TRBD2. V shed 5 bases, J shed 4 bases, and the junction held 16 bases outside the gene matches. Germline CDR1 LNHNV, CDR2 YYDKDF (reference sequence). This CDR3 has 18 amino acids. The CDR3 protein is CATSPSLGRGGSADTQYF. The CDR3 DNA sequence: TGTGCCACCAGCCCGTCCCTAGGGCGGGGGGGCTCGGCAGATACGCAGTATTTT.

CDR3 sequence (DNA): TGTGCCAGCAGTTCGACAGGGTCCACCGTTAACACCGGGGAGCTGTTTTTT. Translated: CASSSTGSTVNTGELFF. The chain employs TRBV3-1 (or the pseudogene TRBV3-2) and TRBJ2-2, with TRBD1 matching 7 bases. Germline CDR1 and CDR2: LGHDT and YNNKEL (reference sequence). The junction had 12 bases not matched to a gene; V was cut back by 6 bases and J by 2 bases. The CDR3 is 17 residues long.

In nucleotides, the CDR3 is TGTGCCAGCAGCGTAGCCCCCCAAACAACAGATACGCAGTATTTT. Translating gives CASSVAPQTTDTQYF. The chain uses TRBV9 and TRBJ2-3; no definite D call. Trimming removed 0 bases at V and 3 bases at J, with 11 bases between. In germline, CDR1 is SGDLS, CDR2 YYNGEE. The CDR3 has 15 amino acids.